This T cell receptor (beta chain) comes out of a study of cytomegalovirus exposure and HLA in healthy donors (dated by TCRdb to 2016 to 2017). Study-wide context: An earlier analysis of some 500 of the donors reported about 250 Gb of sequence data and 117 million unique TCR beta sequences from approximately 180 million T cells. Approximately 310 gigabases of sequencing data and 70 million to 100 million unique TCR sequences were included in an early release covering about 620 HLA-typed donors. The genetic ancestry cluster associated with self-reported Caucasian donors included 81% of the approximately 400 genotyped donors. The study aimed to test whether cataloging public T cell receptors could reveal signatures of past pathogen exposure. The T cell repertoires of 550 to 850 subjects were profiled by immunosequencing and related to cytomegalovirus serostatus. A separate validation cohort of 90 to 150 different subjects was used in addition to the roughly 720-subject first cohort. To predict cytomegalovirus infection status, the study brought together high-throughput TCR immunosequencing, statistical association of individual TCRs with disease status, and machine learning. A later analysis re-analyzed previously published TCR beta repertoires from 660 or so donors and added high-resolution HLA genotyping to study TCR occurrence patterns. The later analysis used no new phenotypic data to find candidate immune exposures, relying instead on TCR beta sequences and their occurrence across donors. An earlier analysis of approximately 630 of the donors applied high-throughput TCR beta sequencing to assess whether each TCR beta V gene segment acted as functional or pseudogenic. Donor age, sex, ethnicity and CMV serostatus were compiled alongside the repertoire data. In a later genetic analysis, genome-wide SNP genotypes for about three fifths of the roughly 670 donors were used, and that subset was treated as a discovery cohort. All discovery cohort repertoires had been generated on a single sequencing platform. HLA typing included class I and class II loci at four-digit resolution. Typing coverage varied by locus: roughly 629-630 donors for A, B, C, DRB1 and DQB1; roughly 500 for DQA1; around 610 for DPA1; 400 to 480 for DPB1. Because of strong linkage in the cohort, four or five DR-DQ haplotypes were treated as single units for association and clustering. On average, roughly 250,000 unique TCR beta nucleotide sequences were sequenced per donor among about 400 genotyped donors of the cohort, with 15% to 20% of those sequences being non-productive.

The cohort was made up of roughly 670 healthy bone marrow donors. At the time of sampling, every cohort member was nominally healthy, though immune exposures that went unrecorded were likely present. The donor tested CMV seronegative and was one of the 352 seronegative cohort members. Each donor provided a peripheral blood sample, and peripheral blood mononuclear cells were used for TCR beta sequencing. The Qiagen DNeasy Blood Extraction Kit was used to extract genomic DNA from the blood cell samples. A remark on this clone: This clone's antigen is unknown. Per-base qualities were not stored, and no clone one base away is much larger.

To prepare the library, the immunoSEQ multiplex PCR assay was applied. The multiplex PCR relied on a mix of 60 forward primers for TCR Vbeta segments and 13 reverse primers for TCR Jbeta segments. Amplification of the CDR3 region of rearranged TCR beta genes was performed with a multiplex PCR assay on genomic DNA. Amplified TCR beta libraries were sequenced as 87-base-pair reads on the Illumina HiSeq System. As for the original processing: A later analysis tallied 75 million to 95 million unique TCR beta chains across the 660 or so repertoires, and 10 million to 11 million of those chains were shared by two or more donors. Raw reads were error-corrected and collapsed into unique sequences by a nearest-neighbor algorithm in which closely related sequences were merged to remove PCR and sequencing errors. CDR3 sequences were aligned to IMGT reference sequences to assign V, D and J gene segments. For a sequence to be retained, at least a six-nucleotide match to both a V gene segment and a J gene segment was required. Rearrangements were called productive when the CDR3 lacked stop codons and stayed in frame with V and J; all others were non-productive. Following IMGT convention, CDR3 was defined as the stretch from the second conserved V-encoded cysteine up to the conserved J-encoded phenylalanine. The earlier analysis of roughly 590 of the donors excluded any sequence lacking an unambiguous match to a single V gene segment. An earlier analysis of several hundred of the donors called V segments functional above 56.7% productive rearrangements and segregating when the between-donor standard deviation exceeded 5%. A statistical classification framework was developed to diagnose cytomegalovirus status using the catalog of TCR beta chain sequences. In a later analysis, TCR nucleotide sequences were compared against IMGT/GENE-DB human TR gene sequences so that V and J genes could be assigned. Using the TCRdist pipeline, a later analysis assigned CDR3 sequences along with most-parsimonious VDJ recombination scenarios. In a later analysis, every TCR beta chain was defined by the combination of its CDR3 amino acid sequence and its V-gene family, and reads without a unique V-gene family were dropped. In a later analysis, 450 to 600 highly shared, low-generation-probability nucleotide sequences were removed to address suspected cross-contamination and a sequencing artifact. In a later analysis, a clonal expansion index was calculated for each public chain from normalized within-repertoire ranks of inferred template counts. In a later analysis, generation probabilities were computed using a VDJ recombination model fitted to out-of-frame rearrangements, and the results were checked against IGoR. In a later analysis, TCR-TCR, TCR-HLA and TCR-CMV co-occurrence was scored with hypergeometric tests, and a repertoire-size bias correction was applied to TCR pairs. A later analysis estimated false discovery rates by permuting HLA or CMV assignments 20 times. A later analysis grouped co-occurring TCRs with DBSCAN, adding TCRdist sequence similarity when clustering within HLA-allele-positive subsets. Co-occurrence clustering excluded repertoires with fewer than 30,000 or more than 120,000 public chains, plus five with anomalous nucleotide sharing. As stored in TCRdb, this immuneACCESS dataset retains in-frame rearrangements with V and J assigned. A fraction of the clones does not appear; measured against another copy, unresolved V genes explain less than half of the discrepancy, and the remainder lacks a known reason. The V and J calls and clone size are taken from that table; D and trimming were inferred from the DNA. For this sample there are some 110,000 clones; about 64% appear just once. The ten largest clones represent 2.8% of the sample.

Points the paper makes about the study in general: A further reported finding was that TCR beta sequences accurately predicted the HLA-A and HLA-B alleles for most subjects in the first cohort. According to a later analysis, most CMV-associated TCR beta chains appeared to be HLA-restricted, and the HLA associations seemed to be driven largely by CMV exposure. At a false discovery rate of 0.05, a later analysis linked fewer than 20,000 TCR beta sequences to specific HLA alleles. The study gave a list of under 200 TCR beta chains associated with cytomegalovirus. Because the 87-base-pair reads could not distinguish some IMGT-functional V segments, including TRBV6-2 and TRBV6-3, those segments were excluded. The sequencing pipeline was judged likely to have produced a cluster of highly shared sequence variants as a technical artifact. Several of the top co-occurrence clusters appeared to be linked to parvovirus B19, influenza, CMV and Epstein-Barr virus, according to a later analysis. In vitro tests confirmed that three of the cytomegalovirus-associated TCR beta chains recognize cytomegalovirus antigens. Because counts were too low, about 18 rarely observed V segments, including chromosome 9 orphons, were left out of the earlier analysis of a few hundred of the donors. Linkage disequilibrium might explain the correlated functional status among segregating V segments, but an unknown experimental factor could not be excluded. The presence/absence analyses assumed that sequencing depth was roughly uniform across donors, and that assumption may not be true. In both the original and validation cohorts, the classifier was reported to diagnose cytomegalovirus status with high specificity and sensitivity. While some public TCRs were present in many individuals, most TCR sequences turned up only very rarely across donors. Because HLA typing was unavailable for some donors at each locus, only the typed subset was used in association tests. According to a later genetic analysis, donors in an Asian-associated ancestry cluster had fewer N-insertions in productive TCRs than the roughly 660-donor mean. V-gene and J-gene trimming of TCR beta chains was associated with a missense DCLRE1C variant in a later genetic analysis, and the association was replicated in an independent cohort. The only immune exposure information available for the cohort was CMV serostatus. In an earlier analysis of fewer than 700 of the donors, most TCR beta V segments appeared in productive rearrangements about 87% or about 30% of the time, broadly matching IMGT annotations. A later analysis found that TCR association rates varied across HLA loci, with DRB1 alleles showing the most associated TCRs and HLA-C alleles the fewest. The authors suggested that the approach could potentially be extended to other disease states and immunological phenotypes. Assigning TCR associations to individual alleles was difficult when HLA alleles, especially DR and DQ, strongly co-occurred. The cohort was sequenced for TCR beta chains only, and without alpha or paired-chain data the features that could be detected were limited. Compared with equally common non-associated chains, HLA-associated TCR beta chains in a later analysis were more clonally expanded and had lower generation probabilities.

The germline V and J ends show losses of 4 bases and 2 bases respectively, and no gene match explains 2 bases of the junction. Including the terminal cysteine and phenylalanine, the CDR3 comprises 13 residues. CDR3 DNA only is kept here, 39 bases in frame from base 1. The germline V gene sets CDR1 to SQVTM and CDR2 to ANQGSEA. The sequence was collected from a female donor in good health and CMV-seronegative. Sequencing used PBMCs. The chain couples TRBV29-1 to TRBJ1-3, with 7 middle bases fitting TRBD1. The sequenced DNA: TGCAGCGTTGCCGGGACAGCTGGAAACACCATATATTTT. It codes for CSVAGTAGNTIYF.